These T cell receptor beta chains were read from a single sample in a study of CD8 T cells in ankylosing spondylitis. TCRdb recomputed calls from the 5' RACE reads with MiXCR, one row per CDR3 protein. The table records 200,000 to 300,000 distinct CDR3 sequences, approximately 9% of them present only once. The sequenced sample consisted of blood, either unsorted or a sorted T cell fraction (not recorded which). The receptors originated from a male donor with ankylosing spondylitis or in good health (not recorded which). The CDR3 runs from the conserved cysteine through the conserved F or W. A D gene is named only where the DNA matches it firmly. Where a row states a size, it is once, few, many or the class of an expanded clone; other rows omit it.

clone_size d_call j_call v_call cdr3_aa cdr3_nt
- - TRBJ2-1 TRBV5-1 CASSLVGGDSYNEQFF TGCGCCAGCAGCTTGGTTGGGGGCGACTCCTACAATGAGCAGTTCTTC
many - TRBJ2-7 TRBV7-2 CASSGGRAYEQYF TGTGCCAGCAGCGGAGGTCGTGCCTACGAGCAGTACTTC
many - TRBJ2-1 TRBV20-1 CSARRALYNEQFF TGCAGTGCTAGGCGGGCCCTCTACAATGAGCAGTTCTTC
many - TRBJ1-5 TRBV10-2 CASSNLVNSNQPQHF TGCGCCAGCAGTAATTTAGTTAATAGCAATCAGCCCCAGCATTTT
- - TRBJ1-4 TRBV12-3/TRBV12-4 CASRDSATNEKLFF TGTGCCAGCAGGGACAGTGCAACTAATGAAAAACTGTTTTTT
many - TRBJ1-2 TRBV5-6 CASSRAITNYGYTF TGTGCCAGCAGCCGCGCGATTACTAACTATGGCTACACCTTC
- - TRBJ2-7 TRBV20-1 CSARDQRGSYEQYF TGCAGTGCTAGAGATCAGAGGGGCTCCTACGAGCAGTACTTC
few TRBD2 TRBJ2-2 TRBV6-2/TRBV6-3 CASTPGGANTGELFF TGTGCCAGCACCCCGGGGGGAGCGAACACCGGGGAGCTGTTTTTT
- TRBD1 TRBJ2-7 TRBV5-1 CASSKGTGAGEQYF TGTGCCAGCAGCAAAGGGACAGGGGCCGGCGAGCAGTACTTC
- - TRBJ1-2 TRBV25-1 CASSDRRDGYTF TGTGCCAGCAGTGACAGGCGCGATGGCTACACCTTC
many - TRBJ2-7 TRBV20-1 CSAKPSGAPYEQYF TGCAGTGCAAAGCCTTCAGGGGCGCCTTACGAGCAGTACTTC
many TRBD2 TRBJ2-1 TRBV7-6 CASSFGGGSKNEQFF TGTGCCAGCAGCTTTGGTGGCGGGAGTAAGAATGAGCAGTTCTTC
many TRBD2 TRBJ2-1 TRBV6-4 CASSDSVLAGGPSSYNEQFF TGTGCCAGCAGTGACTCGGTACTAGCGGGGGGCCCGAGCTCCTACAATGAGCAGTTCTTC
many - TRBJ2-7 TRBV9 CASSARAEGLDEQYF TGTGCCAGCAGCGCCCGGGCGGAAGGGTTAGACGAGCAGTACTTC
- - TRBJ2-3 TRBV12-3/TRBV12-4 CASSLVSSYTDTQYF TGTGCCAGCAGTTTAGTATCCTCATACACAGATACGCAGTATTTT
many TRBD2 TRBJ2-2 TRBV5-5 CASSLGGGSLAGELFF TGTGCCAGCAGCTTGGGGGGAGGGTCTCTCGCCGGGGAGCTGTTTTTT
many TRBD1 TRBJ2-2 TRBV6-1 CASSVSRGTTGLGGELFF TGTGCCAGCAGTGTGTCAAGAGGAACGACAGGGCTAGGCGGGGAGCTGTTTTTT
many - TRBJ1-1 TRBV4-3 CASSGGLNTEAFF TGCGCCAGCAGCGGCGGACTGAACACTGAAGCTTTCTTT
many - TRBJ1-6 TRBV15 CATSRAEYNSPLHF TGTGCCACCAGCAGAGCTGAATATAATTCACCCCTCCACTTT
many - TRBJ2-2 TRBV9 CASTVGSNTGELFF TGTGCCAGTACCGTAGGGTCTAACACCGGGGAGCTGTTTTTT
many - TRBJ2-7 TRBV6-5 CASSYIGEQFYEQYF TGTGCCAGCAGCTACATCGGGGAACAATTTTACGAGCAGTACTTC
many TRBD1 TRBJ1-4 TRBV7-9 CASSFGTGSEKLFF TGTGCCAGCAGCTTTGGGACAGGGAGTGAAAAACTGTTTTTT
many TRBD1 TRBJ1-5 TRBV7-9 CASSLEGRGVQPQHF TGTGCCAGCAGCTTAGAAGGCAGGGGGGTTCAGCCCCAGCATTTT
many - TRBJ2-7 TRBV20-1 CSARDPRSGFYEQYF TGCAGTGCTAGAGATCCCCGGTCGGGCTTCTACGAGCAGTACTTC
few TRBD1 TRBJ2-7 TRBV12-3/TRBV12-4 CASSFSSGQGAGNEQYF TGTGCCAGCAGTTTCTCGTCAGGACAGGGGGCAGGGAACGAGCAGTACTTC
many TRBD2 TRBJ2-4 TRBV20-1 CSARDIGIAGGSKNIQYF TGCAGTGCTAGAGATATAGGGATAGCGGGGGGTTCCAAAAACATTCAGTACTTC
many - TRBJ2-3 TRBV27 CASSPRITDTQYF TGTGCCAGCAGTCCCCGGATTACAGATACGCAGTATTTT